This is a list of T cell receptor beta chains from one sample in a study of tumor-infiltrating lymphocytes in oesophageal squamous cell carcinoma. TCRdb reprocessed the PCR reads via MiXCR and lists one record per CDR3 protein. The data show about 12,000 distinct CDR3 sequences, 45% to 65% seen once. The specimen sequenced was esophageal tumor tissue. The source is a female donor with esophageal squamous cell carcinoma. Each CDR3 is given with its conserved first and last residue. A D gene is named only where the DNA matches it firmly. Clone size is stated in some rows and not others, as once, few, many or a class when expanded.

clone_size | d_call | j_call | v_call | cdr3_aa | cdr3_nt
few | . | TRBJ1-3 | TRBV5-1 | CASRRDTFSGNTIYF | TGCGCCAGCAGGAGGGACACCTTCTCTGGAAACACCATATATTTT
few | TRBD2 | TRBJ2-1 | TRBV7-9 | CASSPSGRDEQFF | TGTGCCAGCAGCCCTAGCGGGAGAGATGAGCAGTTCTTC
large | TRBD2 | TRBJ2-1 | TRBV7-3 | CASSPAGGGINEQFF | TGTGCCAGCAGCCCAGCGGGAGGAGGGATTAATGAGCAGTTCTTC
. | TRBD2 | TRBJ2-1 | TRBV7-2 | CASSLSGLAYNEQFF | TGTGCCAGCAGCCTATCGGGACTAGCGTACAATGAGCAGTTCTTC
. | . | TRBJ1-6 | TRBV7-3 | CASSQPSSNEQYF | TGTGCCAGCAGCCAGCCTAGCTCTAACGAGCAGTACTTT
. | TRBD2 | TRBJ2-4 | TRBV7-2 | CASSPALGGGGSFF | TGTGCCAGCAGCCCCGCTCTTGGGGGGGGGGGTTCCTTCTTC
medium-sized | . | TRBJ2-5 | TRBV7-7 | CASSLTGVLQETQYF | TGTGCTAGCAGCTTAACGGGGGTCCTACAAGAGACCCAGTACTTC
. | . | TRBJ1-4 | TRBV7-9 | CASSLIWGEKLFF | TGTGCCAGCAGCTTAATTTGGGGTGAAAAACTGTTTTTT
once | TRBD1 | TRBJ2-1 | TRBV7-9 | CASSQTRDRVRNEQFF | TGTGCCAGCAGCCAGACCAGGGACAGGGTAAGGAATGAGCAGTTCTTC
medium-sized | TRBD2 | TRBJ2-5 | TRBV5-8 | CASSLGTSGEETQYF | TGTGCCAGCAGCTTGGGTACTAGCGGGGAAGAGACCCAGTACTTC
. | TRBD2 | TRBJ2-7 | TRBV27 | CASSLSGTSAYEQYF | TGTGCCAGCAGTTTATCCGGGACTAGTGCCTACGAGCAGTACTTC
. | TRBD1 | TRBJ1-6 | TRBV7-2 | CASSLRDRGRNSPLHF | TGTGCCAGCAGCTTAAGGGACAGGGGCCGCAATTCACCCCTCCACTTT
. | . | TRBJ2-6 | TRBV7-6 | CASSSFRRTF | TGTGCCAGCAGCTCCTTCCGGCGGACTTTC